What follows describes a single T cell receptor (beta chain). Its matching antigen is unknown. Only in-frame clones appear in the TCRdb table, and some are missing; sequencing was by immunoSEQ multiplex PCR. The table includes 40,000 or so clones, 70% to 85% detected once. The source of the sample is a study of OX40 agonist ivuxolimab in advanced cancers. Study-wide context: The treatment was a fully human IgG2 OX40 agonist, ivuxolimab. General study points: Determination of antigen specificity was not performed for the expanded peripheral T cells.

CDR3 length equals 14 residues. Germline CDR1 reads SNHLY; CDR2 reads FYNNEI. V shed 4 bases and J shed 6 bases, with 15 bases lying between them. The sequence was obtained from an adult with an advanced solid tumor such as melanoma, head and neck, liver or kidney cancer. This rearrangement joins TRBV2 to TRBJ2-5; TRBD1 is a possible D gene (6 bases). The sequenced sample was CD4+ or CD8+ T cells sorted from blood, obtained in a trial of the OX40 agonist ivuxolimab. Here the CDR3 reads CASSGQDPAKTQYF. CDR3 coding DNA: TGTGCCAGCAGTGGACAGGATCCCGCGAAGACCCAGTACTTC.